Within the sample, the clone carrying this T cell receptor (beta chain) is large. This record comes from a study of immune cell composition in non-small cell lung cancer. TCRdb keeps only in-frame clones here, not all; method: immunoSEQ multiplex PCR. The sample consists of 4,800 or so clones, 65% to 80% of them appearing once. The sequence was obtained from a human donor with non-small cell lung cancer. Material: lung tumor tissue.

The CDR3 DNA reads as TGTGCCAGCGGACGGACACAGTCAGATAATTCACCCCTCCACTTT. Amino acids: CASGRTQSDNSPLHF. V is TRBV9 and J is TRBJ1-6, with D possibly matching TRBD1 (5 bases). The length of the CDR3 is 15 residues. V was cut by 7 bases and J by 5 bases, with 16 bases left in between. Germline V CDR1 and CDR2: SGDLS, YYNGEE. Filled out from reference TRBV9 and TRBJ1-6, the complete variable domain reads DSGVTQTPKHLITATGQRVTLRCSPRSGDLSVYWYQQSLDQGLQFLIQYYNGEERAKGNILERFSAQQFPDLHSELNLSSLELGDSALYFCASGRTQSDNSPLHFGNGTRLTVT.